This entry describes one T cell receptor beta chain. There are 15 residues in the CDR3. The V gene lost 4 bases and the J gene lost 3 bases, with 13 bases spanning the gap. Germline CDR1 and CDR2: SGHAT and FQDESV (reference sequence). These data originate in a study of blood T cell repertoires in COVID-19. Original processing notes: Estimation of nucleated cell counts relied on the amplification of reference gene primers. This table comes from immunoSEQ multiplex PCR, and its TCRdb copy is limited to in-frame clones, with some not included. V, J and clone size are taken as reported in that table, and D and trimming were inferred from the DNA itself. The sample includes around 120,000 clones, 70% to 85% seen only once; the top ten take 20% to 25%.

The chain is built from TRBV11-1 and TRBJ2-1, with D perhaps matching TRBD2 (6 bases). The sequence derives from a man aged 65-85 years with active or convalescent COVID-19. The sample comprised peripheral blood. CDR3 nucleotide sequence: TGTGCCAGCAGCTCGACGGGACTCGTCTACAATGAGCAGTTCTTC. The encoded protein is CASSSTGLVYNEQFF.